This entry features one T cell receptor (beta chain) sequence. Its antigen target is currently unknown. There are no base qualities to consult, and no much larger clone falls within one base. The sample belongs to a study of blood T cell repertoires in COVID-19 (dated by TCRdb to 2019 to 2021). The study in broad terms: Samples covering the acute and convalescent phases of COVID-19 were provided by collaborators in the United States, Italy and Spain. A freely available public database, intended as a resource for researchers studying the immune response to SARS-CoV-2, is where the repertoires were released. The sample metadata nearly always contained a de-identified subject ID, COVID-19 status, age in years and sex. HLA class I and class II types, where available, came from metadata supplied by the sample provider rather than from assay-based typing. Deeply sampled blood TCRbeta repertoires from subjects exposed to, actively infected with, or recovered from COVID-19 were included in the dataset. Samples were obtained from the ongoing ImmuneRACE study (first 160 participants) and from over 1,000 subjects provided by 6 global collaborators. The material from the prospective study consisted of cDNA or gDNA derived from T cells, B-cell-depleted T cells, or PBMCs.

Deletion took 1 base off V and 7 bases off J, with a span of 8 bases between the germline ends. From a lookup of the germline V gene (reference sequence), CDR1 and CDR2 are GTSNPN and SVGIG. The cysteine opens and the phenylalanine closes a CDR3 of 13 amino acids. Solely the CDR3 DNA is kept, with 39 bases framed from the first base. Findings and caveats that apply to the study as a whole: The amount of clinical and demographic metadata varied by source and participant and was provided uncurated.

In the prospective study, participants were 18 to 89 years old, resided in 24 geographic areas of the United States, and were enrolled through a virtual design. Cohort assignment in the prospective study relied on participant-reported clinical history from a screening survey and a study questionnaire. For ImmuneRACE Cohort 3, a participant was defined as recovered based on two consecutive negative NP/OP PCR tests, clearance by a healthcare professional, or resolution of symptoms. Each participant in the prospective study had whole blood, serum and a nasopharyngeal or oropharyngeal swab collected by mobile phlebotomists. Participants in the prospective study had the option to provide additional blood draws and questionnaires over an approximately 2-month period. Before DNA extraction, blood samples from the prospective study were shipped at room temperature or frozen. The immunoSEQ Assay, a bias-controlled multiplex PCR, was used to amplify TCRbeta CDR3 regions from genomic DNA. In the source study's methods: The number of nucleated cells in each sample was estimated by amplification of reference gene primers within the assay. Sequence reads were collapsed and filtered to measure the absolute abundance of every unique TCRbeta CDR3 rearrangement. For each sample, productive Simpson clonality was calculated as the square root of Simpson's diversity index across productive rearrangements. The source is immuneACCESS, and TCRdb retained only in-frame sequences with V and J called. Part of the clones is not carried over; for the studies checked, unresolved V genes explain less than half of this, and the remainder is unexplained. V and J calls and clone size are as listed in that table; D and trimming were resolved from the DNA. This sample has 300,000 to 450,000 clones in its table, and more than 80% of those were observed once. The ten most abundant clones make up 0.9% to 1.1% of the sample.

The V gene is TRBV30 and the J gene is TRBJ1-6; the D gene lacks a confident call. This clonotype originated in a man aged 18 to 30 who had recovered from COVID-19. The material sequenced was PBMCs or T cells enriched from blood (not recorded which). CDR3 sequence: CAWSALRNSPLHF. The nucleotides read TGTGCCTGGAGTGCTCTGAGAAATTCACCCCTCCACTTT.